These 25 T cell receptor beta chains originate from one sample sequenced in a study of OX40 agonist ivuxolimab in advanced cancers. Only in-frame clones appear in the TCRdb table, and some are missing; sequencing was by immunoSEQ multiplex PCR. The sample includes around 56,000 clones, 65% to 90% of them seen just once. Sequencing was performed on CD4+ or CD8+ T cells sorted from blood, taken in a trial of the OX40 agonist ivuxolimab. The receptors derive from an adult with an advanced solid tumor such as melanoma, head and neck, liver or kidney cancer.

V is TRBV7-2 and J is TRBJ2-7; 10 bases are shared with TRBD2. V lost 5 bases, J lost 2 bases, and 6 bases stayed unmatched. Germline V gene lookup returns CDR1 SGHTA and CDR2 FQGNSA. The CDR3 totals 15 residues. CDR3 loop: CASSPHSGRAYEQYF. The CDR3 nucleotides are TGTGCCAGCAGCCCCCACAGCGGGAGGGCCTACGAGCAGTACTTC.

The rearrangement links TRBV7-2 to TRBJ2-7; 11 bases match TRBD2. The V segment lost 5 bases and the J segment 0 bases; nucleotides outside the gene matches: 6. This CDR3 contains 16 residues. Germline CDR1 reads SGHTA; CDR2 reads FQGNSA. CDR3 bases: TGTGCCAGCAGCGGACGTAGCGGGGGGGCCTCCTACGAGCAGTACTTC. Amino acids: CASSGRSGGASYEQYF.

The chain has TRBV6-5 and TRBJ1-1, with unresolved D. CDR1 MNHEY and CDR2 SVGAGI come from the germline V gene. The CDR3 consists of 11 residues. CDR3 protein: CATRKNTEAFF. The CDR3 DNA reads TGTGCGACCCGTAAGAACACTGAAGCTTTCTTT.

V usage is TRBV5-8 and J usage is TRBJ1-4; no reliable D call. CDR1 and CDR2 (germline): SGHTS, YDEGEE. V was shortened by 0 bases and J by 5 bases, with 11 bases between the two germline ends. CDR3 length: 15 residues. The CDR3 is CASSLEVKLNEKLFF. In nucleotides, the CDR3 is TGTGCCAGCAGCTTGGAGGTGAAGCTCAATGAAAAACTGTTTTTT.

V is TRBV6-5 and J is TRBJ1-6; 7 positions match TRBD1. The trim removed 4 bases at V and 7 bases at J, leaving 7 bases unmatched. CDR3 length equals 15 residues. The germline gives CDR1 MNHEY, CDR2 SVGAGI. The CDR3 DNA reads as TGTGCCAGCAGTTCCCTCAGGGGGACAAATTCACCCCTCCACTTT. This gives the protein CASSSLRGTNSPLHF.

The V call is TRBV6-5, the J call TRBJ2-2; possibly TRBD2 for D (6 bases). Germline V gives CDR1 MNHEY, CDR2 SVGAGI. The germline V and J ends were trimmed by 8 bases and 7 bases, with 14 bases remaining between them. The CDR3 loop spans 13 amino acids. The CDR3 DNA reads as TGTGCCAGCCGACTCCGAGCGGGCGGGGAGCTGTTTTTT. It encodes CASRLRAGGELFF.

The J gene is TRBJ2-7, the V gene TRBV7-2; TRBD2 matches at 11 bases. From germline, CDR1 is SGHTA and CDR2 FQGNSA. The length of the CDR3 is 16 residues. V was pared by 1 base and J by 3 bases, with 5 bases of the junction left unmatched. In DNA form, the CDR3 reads TGTGCCAGCAGCTTAGATCGTGGGACTAGCGGCTACGAGCAGTACTTC. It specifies CASSLDRGTSGYEQYF.

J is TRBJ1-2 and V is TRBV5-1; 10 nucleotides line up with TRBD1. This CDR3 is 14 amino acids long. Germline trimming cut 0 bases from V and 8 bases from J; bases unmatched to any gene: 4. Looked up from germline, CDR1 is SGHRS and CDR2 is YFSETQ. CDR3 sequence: CASSLEGQGVGYTF. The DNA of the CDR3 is TGCGCCAGCAGCTTGGAAGGACAGGGGGTCGGCTACACCTTC.

The CDR3 region is CASSLVPAGLYGAYGYTF. CDR3 DNA sequence: TGTGCCAGCAGCTTAGTACCCGCAGGGTTGTACGGGGCCTATGGCTACACCTTC. J is TRBJ1-2 and V is TRBV7-9; perhaps TRBD1 as D (5 bases). V shed 1 base and J shed 4 bases, with 22 bases lying between them. The germline gives CDR1 SEHNR, CDR2 FQNEAQ (reference sequence). This CDR3 spans 18 amino acids.

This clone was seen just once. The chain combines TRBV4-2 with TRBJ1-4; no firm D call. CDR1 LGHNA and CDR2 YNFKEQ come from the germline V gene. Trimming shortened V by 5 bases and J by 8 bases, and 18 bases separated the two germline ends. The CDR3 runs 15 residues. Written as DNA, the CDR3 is TGTGCCAGCAGCTTCGAGGGAAGGCAATCAGAAAAACTGTTTTTT. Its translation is CASSFEGRQSEKLFF.

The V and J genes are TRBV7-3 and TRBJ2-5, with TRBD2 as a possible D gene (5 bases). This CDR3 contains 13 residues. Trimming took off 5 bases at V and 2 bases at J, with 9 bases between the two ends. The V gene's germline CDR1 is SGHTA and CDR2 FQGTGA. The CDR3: CASSASGQETQYF. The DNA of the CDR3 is TGTGCCAGCAGCGCCAGCGGTCAAGAGACCCAGTACTTC.

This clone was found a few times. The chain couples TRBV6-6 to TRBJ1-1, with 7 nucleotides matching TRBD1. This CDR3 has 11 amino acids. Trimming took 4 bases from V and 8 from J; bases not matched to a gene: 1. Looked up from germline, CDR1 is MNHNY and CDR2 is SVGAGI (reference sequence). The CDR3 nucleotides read TGTGCCAGCAGTTGGGACAGCGAAGCTTTCTTT. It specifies CASSWDSEAFF.

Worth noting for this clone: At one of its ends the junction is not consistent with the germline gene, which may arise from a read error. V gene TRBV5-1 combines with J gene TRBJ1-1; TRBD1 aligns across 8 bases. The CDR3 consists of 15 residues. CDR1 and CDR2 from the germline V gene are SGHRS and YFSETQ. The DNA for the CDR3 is TGTGCCAGCAGCTTTTTACAGGGGGTATACACTGAAGCTTTCTTT. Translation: CASSFLQGVYTEAFF.

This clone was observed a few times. This chain's CDR3 is CASSAWGGGNTIYF. The CDR3 DNA reads TGTGCCAGCAGCGCCTGGGGGGGAGGAAACACCATATATTTT. This chain connects TRBV7-2 to TRBJ1-3; possibly TRBD1 for D (5 bases). CDR1 SGHTA and CDR2 FQGNSA come from the germline V gene. This CDR3 comprises 14 residues. The V end was cut by 5 bases, the J end by 4 bases, with 12 bases between.

The CDR3 region has the DNA TGTGCCAGCAGATTTGACAGGGGTCAGCCCCAGCATTTT. Translated: CASRFDRGQPQHF. V is TRBV6-1 and J is TRBJ1-5; TRBD1 aligns across 8 bases. Germline loops: CDR1 MNHNS, CDR2 SASEGT. After removal of 6 bases from V and 6 bases from J, the junction contained 4 bases not matched to a gene. CDR3 length equals 13 residues.

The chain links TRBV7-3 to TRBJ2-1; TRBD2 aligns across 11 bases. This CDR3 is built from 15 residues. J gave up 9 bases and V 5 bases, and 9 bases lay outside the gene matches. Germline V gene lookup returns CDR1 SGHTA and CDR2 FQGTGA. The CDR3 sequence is CASSALAGGEGEQFF. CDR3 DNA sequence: TGTGCCAGCAGCGCCCTAGCGGGAGGCGAGGGTGAGCAGTTCTTC.

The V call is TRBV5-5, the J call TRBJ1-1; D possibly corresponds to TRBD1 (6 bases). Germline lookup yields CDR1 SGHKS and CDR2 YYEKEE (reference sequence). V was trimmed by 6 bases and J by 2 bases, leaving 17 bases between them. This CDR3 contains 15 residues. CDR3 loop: CASTQATGSNTEAFF. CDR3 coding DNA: TGTGCCAGCACCCAAGCTACAGGGAGTAACACTGAAGCTTTCTTT.

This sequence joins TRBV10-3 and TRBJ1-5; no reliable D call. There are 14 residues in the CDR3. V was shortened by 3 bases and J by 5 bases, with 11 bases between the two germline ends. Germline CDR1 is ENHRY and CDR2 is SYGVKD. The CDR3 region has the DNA TGTGCCATCAGTGACGGCGGAGGCTATCAGCCCCAGCATTTT. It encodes CAISDGGGYQPQHF.

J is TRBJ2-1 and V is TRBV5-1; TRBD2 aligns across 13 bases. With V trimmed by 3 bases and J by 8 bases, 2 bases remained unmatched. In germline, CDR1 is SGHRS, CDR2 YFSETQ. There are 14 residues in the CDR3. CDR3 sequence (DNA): TGCGCCAGCAGCTCGGGACTAGCGGGACATGAGCAGTTCTTC. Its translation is CASSSGLAGHEQFF.

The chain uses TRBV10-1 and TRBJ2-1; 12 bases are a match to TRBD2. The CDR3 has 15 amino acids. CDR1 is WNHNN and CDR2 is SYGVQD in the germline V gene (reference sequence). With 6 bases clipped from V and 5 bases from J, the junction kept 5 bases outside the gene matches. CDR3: CASSRTSGTNNEQFF. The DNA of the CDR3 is TGCGCCAGCAGCAGGACTAGCGGGACCAACAATGAGCAGTTCTTC.

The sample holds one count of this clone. As DNA, the CDR3 is TGCGCCAGCAGCTTACGGACAGGGACTTTCGAGAACACTGAAGCTTTCTTT. Encoded protein: CASSLRTGTFENTEAFF. V and J are TRBV5-1 and TRBJ1-1, with 8 bases aligning to TRBD1. Germline CDR1 reads SGHRS; CDR2 reads YFSETQ. This CDR3 contains 17 residues. J lost 1 base, V lost 2 bases, and 10 bases had no gene match.

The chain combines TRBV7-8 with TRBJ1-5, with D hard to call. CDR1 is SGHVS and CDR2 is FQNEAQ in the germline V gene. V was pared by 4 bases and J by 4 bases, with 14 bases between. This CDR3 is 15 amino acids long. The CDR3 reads CASSSRRTGNQPQHF. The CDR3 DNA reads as TGTGCCAGCAGCTCGCGAAGGACGGGGAATCAGCCCCAGCATTTT.

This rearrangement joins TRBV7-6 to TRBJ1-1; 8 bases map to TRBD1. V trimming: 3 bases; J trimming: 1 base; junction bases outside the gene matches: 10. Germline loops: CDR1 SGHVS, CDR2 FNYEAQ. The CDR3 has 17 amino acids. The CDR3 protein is CASSFRQGPWGNTEAFF. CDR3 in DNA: TGTGCCAGCAGCTTTCGACAGGGGCCTTGGGGGAACACTGAAGCTTTCTTT.

The CDR3 reads CASSLALRNSPLHF. CDR3 nucleotides: TGTGCCAGCAGCTTAGCGCTTCGGAATTCACCCCTCCACTTT. The chain carries TRBV7-8 and TRBJ1-6; D ambiguous. Trimming pared 0 bases from V and 7 bases from J, leaving 7 bases between. This CDR3 has 14 amino acids. From germline, CDR1 is SGHVS and CDR2 FQNEAQ.

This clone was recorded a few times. CDR3 region: CASSWADSGNTIYF. CDR3 DNA: TGTGCCAGCAGTTGGGCGGACTCTGGAAACACCATATATTTT. V and J are TRBV28 and TRBJ1-3; D uncertain. This CDR3 spans 14 amino acids. The V gene's germline CDR1 is MDHEN and CDR2 SYDVKM. The ends were cut back, 4 bases at V and 0 bases at J, with 7 bases in the middle. The full variable domain, in which reference TRBV28 and TRBJ1-3 provide the parts outside the CDR3, is DVKVTQSSRYLVKRTGEKVFLECVQDMDHENMFWYRQDPGLGLRLIYFSYDVKMKEKGDIPEGYSVSREKKERFSLILESASTNQTSMYLCASSWADSGNTIYFGEGSWLTVV.